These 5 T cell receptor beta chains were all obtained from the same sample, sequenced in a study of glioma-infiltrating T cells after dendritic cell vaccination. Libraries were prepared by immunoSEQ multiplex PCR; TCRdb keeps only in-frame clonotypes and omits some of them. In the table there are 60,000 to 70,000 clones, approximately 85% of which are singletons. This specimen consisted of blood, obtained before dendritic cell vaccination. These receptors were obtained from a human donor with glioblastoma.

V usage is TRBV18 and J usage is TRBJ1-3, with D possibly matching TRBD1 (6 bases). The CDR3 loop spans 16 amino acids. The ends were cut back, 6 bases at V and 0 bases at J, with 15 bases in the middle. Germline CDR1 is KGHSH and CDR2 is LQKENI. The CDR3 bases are TGTGCCAGCTCTCCAAGACAGGCCCCCTCTGGAAACACCATATATTTT. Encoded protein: CASSPRQAPSGNTIYF.

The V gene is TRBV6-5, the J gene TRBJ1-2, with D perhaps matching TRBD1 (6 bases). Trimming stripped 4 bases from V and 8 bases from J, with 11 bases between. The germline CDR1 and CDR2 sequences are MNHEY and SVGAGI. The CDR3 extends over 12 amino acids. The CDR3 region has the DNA TGTGCCAGCAGTTCGGGCACAGGGGGCTACACCTTC. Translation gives CASSSGTGGYTF.

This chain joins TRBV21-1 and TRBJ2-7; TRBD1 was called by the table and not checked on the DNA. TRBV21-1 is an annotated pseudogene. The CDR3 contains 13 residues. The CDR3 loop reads CASSNRQITEQYF. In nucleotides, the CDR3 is TGTGCCAGCAGCAACCGACAGATAACCGAGCAGTACTTC.

The CDR3 loop reads CASSKSRYEQYF. DNA of the CDR3: TGTGCCAGCAGCAAGTCCAGATACGAGCAGTACTTC. The V call is TRBV21-1, the J call TRBJ2-7; the table names TRBD1, a call not compared with the DNA. TRBV21-1 is termed a pseudogene. This CDR3 is built from 12 residues.

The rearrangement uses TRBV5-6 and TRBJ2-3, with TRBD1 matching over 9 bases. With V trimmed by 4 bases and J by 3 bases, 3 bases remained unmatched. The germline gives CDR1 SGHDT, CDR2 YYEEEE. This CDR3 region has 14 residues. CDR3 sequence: CASSRGQGTDTQYF. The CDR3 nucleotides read TGTGCCAGCAGCCGGGGACAGGGTACAGATACGCAGTATTTT.